Shown below are 14 T cell receptor beta chains from a single sample sequenced in a study of response to subunit inactivated influenza vaccine. TCRdb re-analysed the RT-PCR reads in MiXCR, keeping a single row per CDR3 protein. The sample has about 480,000 distinct CDR3 sequences; 10% to 15% are singletons. Source: PBMCs from blood, taken 35 to 45 days after vaccination. The receptors were sampled from a man aged 45-65 years who received an inactivated influenza vaccine.

This clonotype was counted only a few times. The rearrangement joins TRBV11-2 to TRBJ1-2; D is uncertain. Deletions cut 2 bases from V and 4 bases from J, with 11 bases between. Germline CDR1 and CDR2: SGHAT and FQNNGV. The CDR3 totals 14 residues. The CDR3 nucleotides read TGTGCCAGCAGCTTATCCCAGGAAATCTATGGCTACACCTTC. Translating it yields CASSLSQEIYGYTF.

The rearrangement joins TRBV5-5 to TRBJ2-3, with TRBD1 as a possible D gene (6 bases). V lost 4 bases, J lost 2 bases, and 11 bases lay in between. Per germline, CDR1 SGHKS and CDR2 YYEKEE (reference sequence). This CDR3 is 14 amino acids long. The CDR3 loop is CASSGRQATDTQYF. Written as DNA, the CDR3 is TGTGCCAGCAGCGGCCGACAGGCCACAGATACGCAGTATTTT. The full variable domain, rest sourced from reference TRBV5-5 and TRBJ2-3, is DAGVTQSPTHLIKTRGQQVTLRCSPISGHKSVSWYQQVLGQGPQFIFQYYEKEERGRGNFPDRFSARQFPNYSSELNVNALLLGDSALYLCASSGRQATDTQYFGPGTRLTVL.

DNA of the CDR3: TGTGCCACCAGCCCAACAGGGGGTAAAAATGAGCAGTTCTTC. Translating it yields CATSPTGGKNEQFF. This sequence joins TRBV15 and TRBJ2-1; TRBD1 agrees at 8 bases. Germline V CDR1 and CDR2: LNHNV, YYDKDF (reference sequence). The CDR3 consists of 14 residues. V gave up 5 bases and J gave up 7 bases; unmatched junction bases: 7.

This clonotype occurred a few times. The chain combines TRBV4-3 with TRBJ2-7, with 8 bases matching TRBD2. Germline loops: CDR1 LGHNA, CDR2 YSLEER. V dropped 0 bases and J dropped 4; count of bases not matched to a gene: 11. The CDR3 consists of 17 residues. CDR3 bases: TGCGCCAGCAGCCAAGAACTATCAGGTAGCGGGAATTACGAGCAGTACTTC. The encoded protein is CASSQELSGSGNYEQYF.

This clonotype has only a few counts. The chain combines TRBV3-1 with TRBJ1-5; unclear D gene. The V gene lost 2 bases and the J gene lost 0 bases, with 8 bases spanning the gap. CDR3 size: 15 residues. Germline CDR1 reads LGHDT; CDR2 reads YNNKEL (reference sequence). This CDR3 is CASSQTAYSNQPQHF. In DNA, the CDR3 is TGTGCCAGCAGCCAAACGGCATATAGCAATCAGCCCCAGCATTTT.

The rearrangement joins TRBV5-4 to TRBJ1-2; the match to TRBD1 covers 7 bases. Trimming took 3 bases from V and 3 from J; bases not matched to a gene: 8. Germline-derived CDR1 and CDR2 are SGHNT and YYREEE (reference sequence). The CDR3 is made up of 15 amino acids. The CDR3 here is CASSWGTEDYYGYTF. In DNA, the CDR3 is TGTGCCAGCAGCTGGGGGACAGAGGATTACTATGGCTACACCTTC.

The CDR3 loop is CSVGVAAQPTNEQFF. The DNA of the CDR3 is TGCAGCGTTGGAGTTGCGGCCCAACCTACAAATGAGCAGTTCTTC. J is TRBJ2-1 and V is TRBV29-1; D is unclear. Between the trimmed V and J ends, which lost 4 bases and 7 bases, there was a span of 20 bases. The CDR3 contains 15 residues. Germline CDR1 SQVTM, CDR2 ANQGSEA.

The sample holds a few counts of this clonotype. The CDR3 DNA reads as TGCGCCAGCAGCTTGGCTAGCGGGAGGTACGAGCAGTACTTC. Translation gives CASSLASGRYEQYF. The V call is TRBV5-1, the J call TRBJ2-7; 11 bases are shared with TRBD2. Germline assignment: CDR1 SGHRS and CDR2 YFSETQ. The CDR3 is 14 residues long. V lost 0 bases, J lost 4 bases, and 0 bases stayed unmatched. The full variable domain, in which reference TRBV5-1 and TRBJ2-7 provide the parts outside the CDR3, is KAGVTQTPRYLIKTRGQQVTLSCSPISGHRSVSWYQQTPGQGLQFLFEYFSETQRNKGNFPGRFSGRQFSNSRSEMNVSTLELGDSALYLCASSLASGRYEQYFGPGTRLTVT.

A few counts support this clonotype. The chain combines TRBV20-1 with TRBJ1-5; D possibly corresponds to TRBD1 (6 bases). There are 14 residues in the CDR3. V was trimmed by 6 bases and J by 2 bases, leaving 14 bases between them. Germline-derived CDR1 and CDR2 are DFQATT and SNEGSKA (reference sequence). Written as DNA, the CDR3 is TGCAGTGCGAGGCAGGGGAGCGGCAATCAGCCCCAGCATTTT. It encodes CSARQGSGNQPQHF.

This clonotype was detected a few times. This rearrangement joins TRBV6-1 to TRBJ1-1; a weak D match, TRBD1 (5 bases). From germline, CDR1 is MNHNS and CDR2 SASEGT. The CDR3 has 15 residues. Trimming removed 7 bases at V and 0 bases at J, with 15 bases between. CDR3: CASNLYGGVNTEAFF. The CDR3 nucleotides are TGTGCCAGCAATCTTTACGGGGGGGTGAACACTGAAGCTTTCTTT.

The CDR3 loop is CASSLGGGGPSYEQYF. In DNA form, the CDR3 reads TGTGCCAGCAGCTTAGGGGGTGGCGGTCCCTCCTACGAGCAGTACTTC. The chain recombines TRBV7-2 with TRBJ2-7; D gene ambiguous. There are 16 residues in the CDR3. V was trimmed by 1 base and J by 0 bases, leaving 13 bases between them. Germline lookup yields CDR1 SGHTA and CDR2 FQGNSA.

The rearrangement links TRBV15 to TRBJ2-1; no firm D call. CDR1 is LNHNV and CDR2 is YYDKDF in the germline V gene (reference sequence). The germline V and J ends were trimmed by 0 bases and 0 bases, with 12 bases remaining between them. CDR3 length: 17 residues. CDR3 sequence reads: CATSRDLGFSSYNEQFF. CDR3 in DNA: TGTGCCACCAGCAGAGATTTGGGGTTTAGCTCCTACAATGAGCAGTTCTTC. The full variable domain, rest sourced from reference TRBV15 and TRBJ2-1, is DAMVIQNPRYQVTQFGKPVTLSCSQTLNHNVMYWYQQKSSQAPKLLFHYYDKDFNNEADTPDNFQSRRPNTSFCFLDIRSPGLGDTAMYLCATSRDLGFSSYNEQFFGPGTRLTVL.

This clonotype was found a few times. V and J are TRBV7-7 and TRBJ2-1; TRBD1 matches at 7 bases. The germline V gene has CDR1 SSHAT and CDR2 FNYEAQ (reference sequence). The CDR3 extends over 16 amino acids. V shed 4 bases, J shed 5 bases, and the junction held 11 bases outside the gene matches. The CDR3 region has the DNA TGTGCCAGCAGCTCTCTACCGACAGGGTTACACAATGAGCAGTTCTTC. Protein sequence: CASSSLPTGLHNEQFF.

V usage is TRBV5-1 and J usage is TRBJ1-2, with a possible D match to TRBD1 (6 bases). The germline CDR1 and CDR2 sequences are SGHRS and YFSETQ. This CDR3 comprises 14 residues. The ends were cut back, 3 bases at V and 6 bases at J, with 15 bases in the middle. CDR3 coding DNA: TGCGCCAGCAGCTCGAAGGGGGGTGATAATGGCTACACCTTC. Its translation is CASSSKGGDNGYTF.